The rows below give T cell receptor beta chains drawn from one sample of a study of response to subunit inactivated influenza vaccine. One entry per CDR3 protein, called by TCRdb with MiXCR from the RT-PCR reads. The sample lists around 520,000 distinct CDR3 sequences; over 25% were seen once. The specimen comprised CD4+ T cells sorted from PBMCs, sampled 5 days after vaccination. The receptors were gathered from a middle-aged man who received an inactivated influenza vaccine. Each CDR3 is given with its conserved first and last residue. D genes are given only for firm matches.

V gene	J gene	D gene	CDR3 protein
TRBV20-1	TRBJ1-1	TRBD1	CSARGDRVHTEAFF
TRBV10-3	TRBJ2-5	-	CAISVGQETQYF
TRBV12-3/TRBV12-4	TRBJ1-6	-	CASSYSQNSPLHF
TRBV20-1	TRBJ1-6	-	CSARDQGQGSSPLHF
TRBV18	TRBJ1-4	TRBD1	CASTRDRVGKLFF
TRBV30	TRBJ2-1	TRBD2	CACPSSGTSGNNEQFF
TRBV29-1	TRBJ2-5	-	CSATGQQETQYF
TRBV12-3/TRBV12-4	TRBJ2-5	-	CASSLTSETQYF
TRBV20-1	TRBJ1-2	TRBD1	CSARVPGTGDGYTF
TRBV7-2	TRBJ1-2	-	CASSPDGYIGYGYTF
TRBV12-3/TRBV12-4	TRBJ1-1	TRBD1	CASSLSRGGMNTEAFF